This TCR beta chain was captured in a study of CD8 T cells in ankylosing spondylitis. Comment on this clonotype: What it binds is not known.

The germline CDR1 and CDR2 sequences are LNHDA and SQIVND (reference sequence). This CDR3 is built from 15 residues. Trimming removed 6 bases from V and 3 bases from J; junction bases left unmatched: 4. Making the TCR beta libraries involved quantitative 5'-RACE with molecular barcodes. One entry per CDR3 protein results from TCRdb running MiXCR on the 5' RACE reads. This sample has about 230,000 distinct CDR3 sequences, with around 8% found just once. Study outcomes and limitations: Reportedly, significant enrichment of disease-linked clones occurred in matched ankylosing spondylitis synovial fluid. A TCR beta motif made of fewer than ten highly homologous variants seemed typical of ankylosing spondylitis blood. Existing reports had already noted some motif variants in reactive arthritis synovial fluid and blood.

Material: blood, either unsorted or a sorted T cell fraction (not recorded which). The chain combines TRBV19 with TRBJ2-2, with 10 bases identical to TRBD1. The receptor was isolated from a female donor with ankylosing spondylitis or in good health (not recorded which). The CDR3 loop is CASSRDRGHTGELFF. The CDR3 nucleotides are TGTGCCAGTAGCCGGGACAGGGGTCACACCGGGGAGCTGTTTTTT. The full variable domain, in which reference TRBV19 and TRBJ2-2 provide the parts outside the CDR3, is DGGITQSPKYLFRKEGQNVTLSCEQNLNHDAMYWYRQDPGQGLRLIYYSQIVNDFQKGDIAEGYSVSREKKESFPLTVTSAQKNPTAFYLCASSRDRGHTGELFFGEGSRLTVL.